One sample yielded the 25 T cell receptor beta chains listed below, sequenced in a study of blood T cell repertoires in COVID-19. TCRdb's table, derived via immunoSEQ multiplex PCR, lists solely in-frame clones and lacks some. The data contain around 64,000 clones, roughly 91% of them singletons. Source material: peripheral blood. These receptors were collected from a human donor in a cohort sampled during active COVID-19.

This chain uses TRBV6-5 with TRBJ1-1, with 10 bases matching TRBD1. The V gene's germline CDR1 is MNHEY and CDR2 SVGAGI. V dropped 2 bases and J dropped 5; count of bases not matched to a gene: 2. The CDR3 totals 14 residues. The DNA for the CDR3 is TGTGCCAGCAGTTACGACAGGGGGCTTACTGAAGCTTTCTTT. The encoded protein is CASSYDRGLTEAFF.

J is TRBJ2-7 and V is TRBV18, with D possibly matching TRBD1 (5 bases). V was trimmed by 3 bases and J by 0 bases, leaving 6 bases between them. CDR3 size: 13 residues. Germline V gene lookup returns CDR1 KGHSH and CDR2 LQKENI. The CDR3 DNA is TGTGCCAGCTCACCGGACACCTCCTACGAGCAGTACTTC. As protein: CASSPDTSYEQYF.

This rearrangement joins TRBV5-1 to TRBJ1-2; TRBD1 matches at 8 bases. This CDR3 comprises 19 residues. V gave up 3 bases and J gave up 2 bases; unmatched junction bases: 18. Germline V lookup: CDR1 SGHRS, CDR2 YFSETQ. The CDR3 sequence: CASSYTRPTPGGPNYGYTF. The CDR3 DNA sequence: TGCGCCAGCAGCTACACCAGACCCACCCCAGGGGGCCCGAACTATGGCTACACCTTC. Together with reference TRBV5-1 and TRBJ1-2, the CDR3 gives the full variable domain: KAGVTQTPRYLIKTRGQQVTLSCSPISGHRSVSWYQQTPGQGLQFLFEYFSETQRNKGNFPGRFSGRQFSNSRSEMNVSTLELGDSALYLCASSYTRPTPGGPNYGYTFGSGTRLTVV.

The gene calls are TRBV24-1 and TRBJ2-2, with 7 bases identical to TRBD1. V lost 3 bases and J lost 7; bases outside the gene matches: 10. Germline V gives CDR1 KGHDR, CDR2 SFDVKD. CDR3 size: 16 residues. The CDR3 DNA reads TGTGCCACCAGTGATCGATCCGGGACAGAGAACGGGGAGCTGTTTTTT. Protein sequence: CATSDRSGTENGELFF.

The rearrangement joins TRBV4-1 to TRBJ2-2; D is unclear. The CDR3 loop spans 14 amino acids. CDR1 and CDR2 (germline): MGHRA, YSYEKL. The V and J ends lost 4 bases and 6 bases respectively, with 12 bases between them. CDR3 sequence (DNA): TGCGCCAGCAGCCTAAAAACGGGTTCCGGGGAGCTGTTTTTT. Its protein is CASSLKTGSGELFF.

The V gene is TRBV28, the J gene TRBJ1-4, with 11 positions matching TRBD1. CDR1 is MDHEN, CDR2 SYDVKM, per germline. The ends lost 6 bases at V and 8 bases at J; junction bases unmatched: 8. The CDR3 sequence is 15 residues long. This CDR3 reads CASSPIGTGGEKLFF. CDR3 nucleotides: TGTGCCAGCAGCCCGATAGGGACAGGGGGGGAAAAACTGTTTTTT.

The chain has TRBV5-5 and TRBJ1-3; 9 bases line up with TRBD1. Germline V CDR1 and CDR2: SGHKS, YYEKEE (reference sequence). The CDR3 covers 18 residues. The trim removed 1 base at V and 0 bases at J, leaving 8 bases unmatched. CDR3 sequence (DNA): TGTGCCAGCAGCTTGTCAGGACAGGGGCTTAGCTCTGGAAACACCATATATTTT. It codes for CASSLSGQGLSSGNTIYF.

J is TRBJ2-7 and V is TRBV11-2, with D hard to call. Trimming removed 0 bases at V and 2 bases at J, with 11 bases between. From germline, CDR1 is SGHAT and CDR2 FQNNGV. The CDR3 covers 15 residues. The CDR3 sequence is CASSLDPQNTYEQYF. The CDR3 nucleotides are TGTGCCAGCAGCTTAGACCCCCAGAATACCTACGAGCAGTACTTC.

Points on this clone: Other nucleotide sequences in the sample specify the same CDR3. This chain joins TRBV7-3 and TRBJ2-3; 9 bases line up with TRBD2. In germline, CDR1 is SGHTA, CDR2 FQGTGA. Trimming took 3 bases from V and 2 from J; bases not matched to a gene: 3. CDR3 length equals 15 residues. The CDR3 coding sequence is TGTGCCAGCAGCTTGGGACTAGCTTTCACAGATACGCAGTATTTT. Residues: CASSLGLAFTDTQYF.

The chain couples TRBV5-1 to TRBJ2-1, with D possibly matching TRBD1 (5 bases). This CDR3 has 14 residues. Trimming pared 1 base from V and 7 bases from J, leaving 12 bases between. CDR1 is SGHRS and CDR2 is YFSETQ in the germline V gene. The CDR3 DNA sequence: TGCGCCAGCAGCTTGTTTCAGGGCTGGAATGAGCAGTTCTTC. Protein: CASSLFQGWNEQFF.

CDR3 protein: CASSGGGSGNTIYF. CDR3 nucleotides: TGTGCCAGCAGTGGGGGGGGCTCTGGAAACACCATATATTTT. The chain combines TRBV2 with TRBJ1-3, with D maybe TRBD1 (5 bases). The CDR3 has 14 amino acids. Germline V gene data show CDR1 as SNHLY and CDR2 as FYNNEI. Trimming took off 4 bases at V and 0 bases at J, with 7 bases between the two ends.

This chain connects TRBV12-3 or TRBV12-4 to TRBJ2-2; D remains ambiguous. The CDR3 spans 12 residues. V was clipped by 8 bases and J by 2 bases, with 6 bases between them. The CDR3 DNA reads TGTGCCAGCCTTAAAAACACCGGGGAGCTGTTTTTT. As protein: CASLKNTGELFF.

The chain combines TRBV7-6 with TRBJ2-1; D ambiguous. V lost 1 base, J lost 9 bases, and 10 bases lay in between. This CDR3 has 13 amino acids. Germline loops: CDR1 SGHVS, CDR2 FNYEAQ. CDR3 residues: CASSLGRNPEQFF. CDR3 DNA sequence: TGTGCCAGCAGCTTAGGGAGAAACCCTGAGCAGTTCTTC.

The chain carries TRBV5-1 and TRBJ2-7, with D maybe TRBD1 (6 bases). V gave up 0 bases and J gave up 2 bases, with 15 bases separating them. Germline lookup yields CDR1 SGHRS and CDR2 YFSETQ. The CDR3 sequence is 16 residues long. This chain's CDR3 is CASSLGLDSRPYEQYF. CDR3 in DNA: TGCGCCAGCAGCTTGGGATTGGACAGCCGACCCTACGAGCAGTACTTC.

This rearrangement joins TRBV19 to TRBJ2-5, with 10 positions matching TRBD2. CDR1 LNHDA and CDR2 SQIVND come from the germline V gene (reference sequence). The V gene end was trimmed by 6 bases and the J gene end by 4 bases; junction bases not matched to a gene: 5. The CDR3 is 14 amino acids. Here the CDR3 reads CASRLAGVGETQYF. The CDR3 DNA reads as TGTGCCAGTAGGCTAGCGGGAGTGGGAGAGACCCAGTACTTC.

This chain uses TRBV7-9 with TRBJ2-2; 14 bases match TRBD2. Germline CDR1 reads SEHNR; CDR2 reads FQNEAQ (reference sequence). This CDR3 comprises 18 residues. With 5 bases clipped from V and 0 bases from J, the junction kept 5 bases outside the gene matches. DNA for the CDR3: TGTGCCAGCAGCCCTCAGACTAGCGGGGGGGCGAACACCGGGGAGCTGTTTTTT. Translation gives CASSPQTSGGANTGELFF. The full variable domain, in which reference TRBV7-9 and TRBJ2-2 provide the parts outside the CDR3, is DTGVSQNPRHKITKRGQNVTFRCDPISEHNRLYWYRQTLGQGPEFLTYFQNEAQLEKSRLLSDRFSAERPKGSFSTLEIQRTEQGDSAMYLCASSPQTSGGANTGELFFGEGSRLTVL.

The gene calls are TRBV9 and TRBJ2-5, with 10 bases lining up with TRBD1. CDR1 and CDR2 (germline): SGDLS, YYNGEE. The CDR3 contains 14 residues. V lost 2 bases and J lost 5; bases outside the gene matches: 3. The CDR3 DNA follows: TGTGCCAGCAGCGTGGGACAGGGGCGGGAGACCCAGTACTTC. Protein: CASSVGQGRETQYF.

This clone was seen just once. The rearrangement uses TRBV10-3 and TRBJ2-3; 15 bases fit TRBD2. The CDR3 has 17 residues. V shed 6 bases and J 2 bases; nucleotides not matched to a gene: 6. CDR1 and CDR2 (germline): ENHRY, SYGVKD. CDR3 sequence: CAIRPGLAGGATDTQYF. CDR3 sequence (DNA): TGTGCCATCAGACCGGGACTAGCGGGAGGAGCCACAGATACGCAGTATTTT.

The chain carries TRBV7-3 and TRBJ1-2, with 9 bases lining up with TRBD1. The CDR3 sequence is 12 residues long. Germline assignment: CDR1 SGHTA and CDR2 FQGTGA. The trim removed 5 bases at V and 8 bases at J, leaving 3 bases unmatched. DNA for the CDR3: TGTGCCAGCAGCCGGACAGGGGAAGGCTACACCTTC. Residues: CASSRTGEGYTF. The full variable domain, with the rest looked up from reference TRBV7-3 and TRBJ1-2, is GAGVSQTPSNKVTEKGKYVELRCDPISGHTALYWYRQSLGQGPEFLIYFQGTGAADDSGLPNDRFFAVRPEGSVSTLKIQRTERGDSAVYLCASSRTGEGYTFGSGTRLTVV.

This sequence joins TRBV6-2 or TRBV6-3 and TRBJ1-5; TRBD1 matches at 8 bases. Germline values: CDR1 MNHEY, CDR2 SVGEGT. This CDR3 comprises 15 residues. After removal of 5 bases from V and 4 bases from J, the junction contained 7 bases not matched to a gene. CDR3 sequence: CASSQTGGGNQPQHF. The CDR3 DNA sequence: TGTGCCAGCAGTCAAACAGGGGGAGGAAATCAGCCCCAGCATTTT.

The chain joins TRBV5-1 to TRBJ1-3, with 7 bases matching TRBD1. The germline gives CDR1 SGHRS, CDR2 YFSETQ. The CDR3 consists of 14 residues. V gave up 4 bases and J gave up 0 bases; unmatched junction bases: 1. CDR3 coding DNA: TGCGCCAGCAGCACAGGGGACTCTGGAAACACCATATATTTT. This translates into CASSTGDSGNTIYF.

The V call is TRBV7-2, the J call TRBJ2-1, with 13 bases matching TRBD2. Germline CDR1 SGHTA, CDR2 FQGNSA. The CDR3 covers 18 residues. Trimming cost V 0 bases and J 0 bases; bases outside gene matches: 2. The CDR3 DNA is TGTGCCAGCAGCTTAGCACTAGCGGGAGGGCGCTCCTACAATGAGCAGTTCTTC. This encodes CASSLALAGGRSYNEQFF.

This sequence joins TRBV29-1 and TRBJ2-3; D possibly corresponds to TRBD1 (5 bases). The CDR3 is 14 amino acids. The germline CDR1 and CDR2 sequences are SQVTM and ANQGSEA. Trimming pared 5 bases from V and 0 bases from J, leaving 12 bases between. CDR3 protein: CSVLRQGSTDTQYF. CDR3 DNA sequence: TGCAGCGTTCTGAGGCAGGGAAGCACAGATACGCAGTATTTT.

The rearrangement joins TRBV28 to TRBJ2-1; D is unresolved. The germline V gene has CDR1 MDHEN and CDR2 SYDVKM. The CDR3 extends over 11 amino acids. V was cut by 7 bases and J by 5 bases, with 6 bases left in between. The CDR3 DNA sequence: TGTGCCAGCACCCGTAACAATGAGCAGTTCTTC. Residues: CASTRNNEQFF.

V is TRBV19 and J is TRBJ2-7, with a possible D match to TRBD2 (6 bases). Germline-derived CDR1 and CDR2 are LNHDA and SQIVND (reference sequence). The V end was cut by 7 bases, the J end by 5 bases, with 18 bases between. The CDR3 is 14 residues long. The CDR3 protein is CASMRSGVSNEQYF. The DNA of the CDR3 is TGTGCCAGTATGAGGTCGGGGGTATCAAACGAGCAGTACTTC. Complete variable domain (other parts from reference TRBV19 and TRBJ2-7): DGGITQSPKYLFRKEGQNVTLSCEQNLNHDAMYWYRQDPGQGLRLIYYSQIVNDFQKGDIAEGYSVSREKKESFPLTVTSAQKNPTAFYLCASMRSGVSNEQYFGPGTRLTVT.